This T cell receptor beta chain came from a study of PD-L1 blockade in urothelial cancer (dated by TCRdb to 2015 to 2018). Concerning the study at large: Therapy was started in about 2014 for all patients, and atezolizumab 1,200 mg was administered intravenously every 3 weeks. Pretreatment blood TCR-seq was available for about 30 patients, at least one posttreatment blood collection was obtained for approximately 25 patients, and tumor TCR-seq was available for approximately 25 patients. Durable clinical benefit was achieved by nine patients and was not achieved by 20 patients. About 90% of the 29 patients were identified as males with urothelial cancer of bladder origin, and a prior smoking history was reported by 18 of 29 patients. Durable clinical benefit was defined as progression-free survival longer than 6 months, and TCR features were also tested against progression-free and overall survival. Patients had an ECOG performance status of 0 or 1 and had received between 0 and 3 prior chemotherapy regimens. Pretreatment tumor samples and matched peripheral blood, collected serially before and after atezolizumab treatment, underwent TCR sequencing. A median of roughly 140,000 T cells and fewer than 85,000 unique TCRs was obtained from blood samples, and a median clonality of around 0.072 was observed. Blood samples were analyzed 3 weeks after the start of treatment (second dose) and 6 weeks after the start of treatment. The study was an exploratory multi-omic analysis of somatic, immune and clinical correlates of response to PD-L1 blockade with atezolizumab in urothelial cancer. In the same patients, pretreatment tumors underwent whole exome sequencing and RNA sequencing in addition to TCR sequencing.

V is cut by 0 bases and J by 4 bases, and the space between the germline ends is 12 bases. The CDR3 numbers 15 residues from cysteine through phenylalanine. The entry retains the CDR3 DNA only, 45 bases that are in frame from base 1. Per the germline V gene, MGHRA is the CDR1 and YSYEKL is the CDR2. The time point tag for this specimen amounts to: peripheral blood 6 weeks after treatment start. The cohort comprised around 31 patients with locally advanced or metastatic urothelial carcinoma treated at Memorial Sloan Kettering on a trial protocol. Peripheral blood mononuclear cells were collected pretreatment and during treatment, with between 1 and 8 total time points obtained per patient. The Qiagen DNeasy Blood extraction kit was used to purify genomic DNA from total PBMCs and tumor samples. Collected pretreatment and during treatment, PBMCs were isolated and stored as previously described. To note about this clone: Its antigen has not been determined. No base-level quality is on record; no much larger clone is a single base apart.

The paper's findings and limits, for the study overall: Because of the small sample size (n ≈ 30) and the many exploratory analyses performed, the results are intended to be regarded as hypothesis-generating. Improved progression-free and overall survival was found to be associated with pretreatment peripheral blood TCR clonality below the median. Among patients with durable benefit, tumor-associated TCR clones showed greater expansion in peripheral blood 3 weeks after treatment started (n of about 20, p = 0.022).

Synthetic TCR analog templates were spiked into each PCR to estimate absolute template abundance from read counts. TCRbeta CDR3 regions were amplified from genomic DNA with bias-controlled V and J gene primers using the immunoSEQ assay. Rearranged TCRbeta segments were sequenced at approximately 20X coverage. As for how the authors treated the data: Clustering was used to correct sequencing errors, and CDR3s were annotated against IMGT to assign V, D and J genes. Downstream analyses used only productive TCRbeta rearrangements, leaving out any out-of-frame or stop-codon sequences. Clonality was computed as one minus Shannon entropy normalized by the log of the number of unique productive sequences. Clones differing between time points or between blood and tumor were identified using Fisher's exact test with Benjamini-Hochberg correction, with an adjusted p below 0.01 applied as the threshold. In its TCRdb copy, this immuneACCESS table keeps in-frame sequences only and misses some clones. Where compared with another copy, unresolved V genes explain less than half of these, and the others have no known cause. V and J calls and clone size come straight from that table; D and trimming were deduced from the DNA. Recorded for this sample are tens of thousands of clones; roughly 80% of them occurred a single time. Approximately 8.2% of the sample goes to the ten largest clones.

The chain uses TRBV4-1 and TRBJ1-2; D gene: possibly TRBD1, on 5 matching bases. The sample in question was PBMCs, obtained around atezolizumab (anti-PD-L1) treatment. The clonotype was recovered from a man between 70 and 80 years old with urothelial cancer. The encoded CDR3 is CASSQDLRAGYGYTF. The nucleotides read TGCGCCAGCAGCCAAGATCTCAGGGCTGGCTATGGCTACACCTTC.